The clone carrying this TCR beta chain was found many times. The antigen remains unidentified. The junction shows a germline mismatch at one end, possibly a read error. TCR beta CDR3 amplification used RNA transcripts. In the first round, RT-PCR was carried out with HTBI primers, and a multiplex PCR formed the second round. Via MiXCR, TCRdb re-called the multiplex PCR reads, giving one row per CDR3 protein. This sample has hundreds of thousands of distinct CDR3 sequences; over 20% occur once, and the top ten carry approximately 3.2%. Looked up from germline, CDR1 is MDHEN and CDR2 is SYDVKM. The CDR3 has 15 amino acids. The term stable hyperthyroidism indicated an absence of ophthalmopathy within 18 months of follow-up. These data come from a study of Graves' ophthalmopathy and Graves' hyperthyroidism. Regarding the study as a whole: Blood shared most expanded thyroid clonotypes above 0.001 frequency.

The receptor comes from a woman aged 18 to 35 with stable Graves' hyperthyroidism. Material for sequencing was peripheral blood. The J gene is TRBJ2-7, the V gene TRBV28; the match to TRBD1 covers 9 bases. CDR3 DNA sequence: TGTGCCAGCAGTTTCTCCGGGACAGGGACCTATGAGCAGTACTTC. It translates to CASSFSGTGTYEQYF.